This TCR beta chain was profiled in a study of Ad26.COV2.S vaccination and SARS-CoV-2 variants. Looking at the study overall: The Ad26.COV2.S arm of the COV1001 trial was where the donor was placed. Study-wide findings and caveats: It was vaccine recipients, not placebo recipients, who had the higher spike-specific TCR breadth.

Of note for this clone: What it recognizes is unknown.

Produced via immunoSEQ multiplex PCR; TCRdb's table is partial and in-frame only. The table lists 380,000 or so clones, less than 90% of them singletons. Documented treatment: about 20 received Ad26.COV2.S at low or high dose, single or two shots; about 5 received placebo; per-sample allocation not given. Sampling happened 63 days after the first vaccine or placebo injection. Vaccination employed an Ad26 vector expressing the Wuhan-strain SARS-CoV-2 spike. Sequenced here: peripheral blood, sampled in a trial of Ad26.COV2.S vaccine versus placebo. This TCR was recovered from a person between 18 and 59 years old who received the Ad26.COV2.S COVID-19 vaccine or a placebo.

CDR3 in DNA: TGTGCCAGAAGCTTGCGGTATGAGCAGTTCTTC. Protein product: CARSLRYEQFF. The chain joins TRBV5-3 to TRBJ2-1; D is unclear. TRBV5-3 is marked as an open reading frame, function uncertain. The V end lost 1 base, the J end lost 8 bases, and 4 bases lay between the germline ends. The CDR3 has 11 amino acids.